This TCR beta chain was observed in a study of T-cell memory formation after mild COVID-19. Study details: TCR clusters showed largely donor specificity.

Comments on this clonotype: What it binds is unknown.

Study-level points and caveats: That cross-reactive memory joined was suggested by some responding clones appearing in pre-infection memory.

TCRdb independently ran MiXCR on the 5' RACE reads; one entry per CDR3 protein. The data contain around 410,000 distinct CDR3 sequences, 20% to 30% of them singletons. CDR1 and CDR2 from the germline V gene are KGHSH and LQKENI. This CDR3 region has 14 residues. Trimming shortened V by 3 bases and J by 2 bases, and 10 bases separated the two germline ends. The gene calls are TRBV18 and TRBJ2-5; the D is unclear. Sequencing was carried out using PBMCs or a T cell subset sorted from them (not recorded which). This receptor was identified in an adult woman who had mild COVID-19 (a few samples of this study predate the infection). Cell type and time point are not known. The DNA for the CDR3 is TGTGCCAGCTCACCCACGGCTGTTCAAGAGACCCAGTACTTC. Translation: CASSPTAVQETQYF.